This T cell receptor (beta chain) was captured in a study of blood T cells in healthy people across ages. Study overall: About one barcoded beta molecule per two T cells came from capture by template switching. Findings and caveats of the study: The study lacked donor CMV status, which possibly confounded expanded clonotype changes. Diversity estimates drawn from one million T cells were deemed underestimates.

Each of the donors had 8 to 10 milliliters of peripheral blood drawn into EDTA-treated Vacutainer tubes. A second PCR, run for about 6 to 11 cycles, used a sample-barcoded 5' primer plus a J-beta primer mix. TCRdb reanalysed the 5' RACE reads using MiXCR and keeps one entry per CDR3 protein. The table has hundreds of thousands of distinct CDR3 sequences, 49% seen once. Trimming left V 3 bases short and J 9 bases short, with 24 bases between. CDR1 is LGHNA, CDR2 YNFKEQ, per germline. The CDR3 has 17 amino acids. The table lists this clonotype with a few counts. Its specificity is not known. Sequencing was done on a sample of blood. This sequence was found in a woman aged 60-75 years in good health. V is TRBV4-2 and J is TRBJ2-1; a weak D match, TRBD1 (6 bases). The CDR3 spells CASSHHSPLDRGVEQFF. The DNA for the CDR3 is TGTGCCAGCAGCCACCACTCCCCGCTGGACAGAGGGGTTGAGCAGTTCTTC.